The 6 T cell receptor beta chains listed next were all sequenced from one sample in a study of shared clonotypes between healthy human individuals (TCRdb year 2020). The library was made by the immunoSEQ multiplex PCR assay. TCRdb took this table from immuneACCESS and kept in-frame rearrangements with V and J called. Such tables lack part of the clones; where checked against another copy, unresolved V genes explain under half of the gap, and the rest is unexplained. The sample table holds about 2.3 million clones, of which approximately 93% were seen once. The leading ten clones occupy 0.3% to 0.4% of the sample. The sequenced sample consisted of naive CD4+ T cells from PBMCs. Sample cell subset or site, as interpreted from the label and publication: CD45RA+ positively selected. The receptors were gathered from a young man in good health. Some clones in this sample may be carry-over from other donors' samples.

The V gene is TRBV14, the J gene TRBJ1-1; D uncertain. CDR1 and CDR2 from the germline V gene are SGHDN and FVKESK. This CDR3 has 14 amino acids. V lost 4 bases, J lost 9 bases, and 18 bases lay in between. CDR3 DNA: TGTGCCAGCAGCCCGTACCTGTGGAACAGCCAAGCTTTCTTT. Translating gives CASSPYLWNSQAFF.

The V call is TRBV6-6, the J call TRBJ2-1; 7 bases match TRBD1. J lost 5 bases, V lost 5 bases, and 6 bases had no gene match. The CDR3 contains 14 residues. Looked up from germline, CDR1 is MNHNY and CDR2 is SVGAGI (reference sequence). The CDR3 protein is CASSPGGNNNEQFF. CDR3 bases: TGTGCCAGCAGTCCAGGGGGTAATAACAATGAGCAGTTCTTC.

This sequence joins TRBV19 and TRBJ2-7; no clear D gene. The CDR3 has 15 amino acids. CDR1 is LNHDA, CDR2 SQIVND, per germline (reference sequence). Trimming left V 3 bases short and J 1 base short, with 13 bases between. CDR3 residues: CASSIGAYRSYEQYF. Written as DNA, the CDR3 is TGTGCCAGTAGTATCGGTGCTTATAGATCCTACGAGCAGTACTTC.

V is TRBV2 and J is TRBJ1-5; D is possibly TRBD1 (5 bases). Germline V lookup: CDR1 SNHLY, CDR2 FYNNEI. V was shortened by 6 bases and J by 3 bases, with 12 bases between the two germline ends. This CDR3 is built from 14 residues. CDR3: CASSRQGFNQPQHF. The CDR3 region has the DNA TGTGCCAGCAGCCGGCAGGGCTTCAATCAGCCCCAGCATTTT.

The chain combines TRBV5-4 with TRBJ2-5; perhaps TRBD2 as D (5 bases). V was pared by 1 base and J by 6 bases, with 10 bases between. CDR1 is SGHNT and CDR2 is YYREEE in the germline V gene (reference sequence). The CDR3 spans 13 residues. The CDR3 bases are TGTGCCAGCAGCTTGTGGAGGTGGCAGACCCAGTACTTC. This encodes CASSLWRWQTQYF.

This chain links TRBV7-3 with TRBJ2-3, with D unresolved. V lost 2 bases to trimming and J lost 4 bases, with 7 bases between them. CDR3 size: 13 residues. The V gene's germline CDR1 is SGHTA and CDR2 FQGTGA. The CDR3 bases are TGTGCCAGCAGCTTAGGCAGAGCAGATACGCAGTATTTT. Protein: CASSLGRADTQYF.